Shown below are 24 T cell receptor beta chains from a single sample sequenced in a study of shared clonotypes between healthy human individuals. Assay: immunoSEQ multiplex PCR; the TCRdb copy retains only in-frame clones and omits some. The repertoire holds about 2 million clones, with 85% to 95% as singletons. Sequencing was done on a sample of naive CD4+ T cells sorted from blood. The sample's subset: CD45RA+ positively selected. The receptors originated from a man between 18 and 29 years old in good health.

The genes are TRBV10-3 and TRBJ2-5, with a tentative D call TRBD1 (5 bases). Germline CDR1 is ENHRY and CDR2 is SYGVKD. The V gene lost 6 bases and the J gene lost 2 bases, with 13 bases spanning the gap. The CDR3 has 14 residues. CDR3 loop: CAISKRGEQETQYF. As DNA, the CDR3 is TGTGCCATCAGCAAAAGGGGCGAGCAAGAGACCCAGTACTTC.

The rearrangement joins TRBV6-1 to TRBJ2-5; D gene uncertain. The CDR3 extends over 14 amino acids. V lost 0 bases, J lost 2 bases, and 7 bases lay in between. Germline loops: CDR1 MNHNS, CDR2 SASEGT. The CDR3 region has the DNA TGTGCCAGCAGTGAAGCGCAAAGGCAAGAGACCCAGTACTTC. Residues: CASSEAQRQETQYF.

This clone is a singleton in its sample. The chain carries TRBV4-2 and TRBJ2-7; TRBD2 matches 7 bases. The CDR3 consists of 16 residues. Germline V gene lookup returns CDR1 LGHNA and CDR2 YNFKEQ. The V segment lost 1 base and the J segment 3 bases; nucleotides outside the gene matches: 9. The CDR3 is CASSQGGGLTHYEQYF. The CDR3 coding sequence is TGTGCCAGCAGCCAAGGGGGGGGACTAACACACTACGAGCAGTACTTC.

The chain employs TRBV5-1 and TRBJ1-1; tentative D call: TRBD1 (5 bases). The CDR3 has 15 residues. V dropped 3 bases and J dropped 1 base, with 13 bases sitting between them. Germline-derived CDR1 and CDR2 are SGHRS and YFSETQ. DNA of the CDR3: TGCGCCAGCAGCTCACAGGTGGATCAGAACACTGAAGCTTTCTTT. Its protein is CASSSQVDQNTEAFF. Based on the CDR3 plus reference TRBV5-1 and TRBJ1-1, the full variable domain is KAGVTQTPRYLIKTRGQQVTLSCSPISGHRSVSWYQQTPGQGLQFLFEYFSETQRNKGNFPGRFSGRQFSNSRSEMNVSTLELGDSALYLCASSSQVDQNTEAFFGQGTRLTVV.

With respect to this clone: Other DNA sequences in the same sample also yield this CDR3. The chain carries TRBV7-2 and TRBJ2-1; 7 bases map to TRBD2. The germline gives CDR1 SGHTA, CDR2 FQGNSA. The V segment lost 1 base and the J segment 4 bases; nucleotides outside the gene matches: 4. This CDR3 region has 15 residues. CDR3 protein: CASSLVAGAYNEQFF. In nucleotides, the CDR3 is TGTGCCAGCAGCTTAGTTGCGGGAGCATACAATGAGCAGTTCTTC.

V usage is TRBV6-1 and J usage is TRBJ2-5; TRBD2 agrees at 11 bases. This CDR3 has 16 amino acids. V was clipped by 4 bases and J by 2 bases; unmatched bases: 6. Germline CDR1 and CDR2: MNHNS and SASEGT. Written as DNA, the CDR3 is TGTGCCAGCAGTGCTCGACTAGCGGGGCGACAAGAGACCCAGTACTTC. As protein: CASSARLAGRQETQYF.

This clone was counted a single time. This chain connects TRBV14 to TRBJ1-1, with D uncertain. The CDR3 runs to 15 residues. Trimming took 1 base from V and 2 from J, leaving 11 bases between them. CDR1 and CDR2 from the germline V gene are SGHDN and FVKESK. CDR3: CASSQGSWYNTEAFF. As DNA, the CDR3 is TGTGCCAGCAGCCAAGGGAGCTGGTATAACACTGAAGCTTTCTTT.

The gene calls are TRBV11-2 and TRBJ1-2; TRBD1 matches at 7 bases. This CDR3 comprises 14 residues. With 4 bases clipped from V and 8 bases from J, the junction kept 10 bases outside the gene matches. Germline V gene sequence: CDR1 SGHAT, CDR2 FQNNGV. The CDR3 region is CASSSLKGAEGYTF. The CDR3, as DNA: TGTGCCAGCAGCTCACTCAAGGGGGCTGAAGGCTACACCTTC.

The count of this clone is one. The same CDR3 can be traced to other DNA sequences in this sample. The J gene is TRBJ1-5, the V gene TRBV6-6; the D gene is possibly TRBD1 (6 bases). V was trimmed by 0 bases and J by 5 bases, leaving 8 bases between them. The CDR3 extends over 14 amino acids. CDR1 is MNHNY and CDR2 is SVGAGI in the germline V gene (reference sequence). The CDR3 DNA is TGTGCCAGCAGTTACTCCGGGGGCGATCAGCCCCAGCATTTT. This encodes CASSYSGGDQPQHF.

This clone showed up just a few times. The rearrangement uses TRBV7-2 and TRBJ2-1; 8 bases fit TRBD1. The CDR3 extends over 14 amino acids. V trimming: 1 base; J trimming: 6 bases; junction bases outside the gene matches: 2. Looked up from germline, CDR1 is SGHTA and CDR2 is FQGNSA. CDR3 sequence reads: CASSLGTGSNEQFF. Written as DNA, the CDR3 is TGTGCCAGCAGCTTAGGGACAGGGTCCAATGAGCAGTTCTTC. Looking up the rest from reference TRBV7-2 and TRBJ2-1 gives the full variable domain: GAGVSQSPSNKVTEKGKDVELRCDPISGHTALYWYRQSLGQGLEFLIYFQGNSAPDKSGLPSDRFSAERTGGSVSTLTIQRTQQEDSAVYLCASSLGTGSNEQFFGPGTRLTVL.

This rearrangement joins TRBV10-2 to TRBJ2-4; 7 bases agree with TRBD1. Germline loops: CDR1 WSHSY, CDR2 SAAADI. The CDR3 spans 15 residues. Losses at the gene ends were 2 bases for V and 5 bases for J; bases not matched to a gene: 6. CDR3 protein: CASSEGRTGQNIQYF. The CDR3 DNA is TGCGCCAGCAGTGAGGGGCGGACAGGACAAAACATTCAGTACTTC.

This sequence joins TRBV19 and TRBJ2-7; 8 bases align to TRBD1. Germline V gene lookup returns CDR1 LNHDA and CDR2 SQIVND (reference sequence). With 6 bases clipped from V and 2 bases from J, the junction kept 6 bases outside the gene matches. The CDR3 loop spans 14 amino acids. CDR3 coding DNA: TGTGCCAGTAGACACGGACAGGGCCCCTACGAGCAGTACTTC. Its protein is CASRHGQGPYEQYF.

The CDR3, as DNA: TGTGCCATCAGTGACCTTTCCCGGCAGTACTTC. It codes for CAISDLSRQYF. The chain employs TRBV10-3 and TRBJ2-7, with D unresolved. Germline-derived CDR1 and CDR2 are ENHRY and SYGVKD. V gave up 3 bases and J gave up 9 bases, with 9 bases separating them. The CDR3 has 11 amino acids.

This clone appeared once. J is TRBJ2-7 and V is TRBV29-1; tentatively, D is TRBD1 (6 bases). Trimming took off 4 bases at V and 2 bases at J, with 12 bases between the two ends. From germline, CDR1 is SQVTM and CDR2 ANQGSEA. The CDR3 extends over 13 amino acids. CDR3 coding DNA: TGCAGCGTTGGAAGGGGGACCCCCTACGAGCAGTACTTC. Its protein is CSVGRGTPYEQYF.

J is TRBJ1-6 and V is TRBV4-1; D remains ambiguous. The germline gives CDR1 MGHRA, CDR2 YSYEKL. Trimming removed 4 bases at V and 2 bases at J, with 18 bases between. This CDR3 comprises 18 residues. The CDR3: CASSPETGKFTYNSPLHF. In DNA, the CDR3 is TGCGCCAGCAGCCCTGAGACGGGTAAATTCACCTATAATTCACCCCTCCACTTT.

V is TRBV4-1 and J is TRBJ1-1; 11 bases align to TRBD1. Germline CDR1 reads MGHRA; CDR2 reads YSYEKL. The CDR3 spans 16 residues. V dropped 3 bases and J dropped 4; count of bases not matched to a gene: 7. CDR3 coding DNA: TGCGCCAGCAGCCACGGACAGGGGGCATGGGTCACTGAAGCTTTCTTT. It translates to CASSHGQGAWVTEAFF.

The chain recombines TRBV2 with TRBJ2-5, with TRBD2 matching 15 bases. The CDR3 runs 17 residues. V shed 5 bases and J 5 bases; nucleotides not matched to a gene: 9. Germline V gene lookup returns CDR1 SNHLY and CDR2 FYNNEI. The CDR3 DNA sequence: TGTGCCAGCAGTTGGACTAGCGGGGGGGCCCGAGTGGAGACCCAGTACTTC. Translating it yields CASSWTSGGARVETQYF.

This clone appeared once. The chain carries TRBV30 and TRBJ1-3; D is unclear. Germline V gene sequence: CDR1 GTSNPN, CDR2 SVGIG (reference sequence). Trimming shortened V by 2 bases and J by 4 bases, and 15 bases separated the two germline ends. This CDR3 is 15 amino acids long. Here the CDR3 reads CAWSYRMGQGNTIYF. The CDR3 DNA reads TGTGCCTGGAGTTACAGAATGGGCCAAGGAAACACCATATATTTT.

The rearrangement uses TRBV5-1 and TRBJ1-1; D ambiguous. Germline V gene data show CDR1 as SGHRS and CDR2 as YFSETQ. V lost 4 bases and J lost 3, with 10 bases in between. The CDR3 totals 13 residues. CDR3 coding DNA: TGCGCCAGCAGCCAAACTGGGTACACTGAAGCTTTCTTT. It codes for CASSQTGYTEAFF.

The CDR3 here is CASSSGGTGGSEQYF. The DNA for the CDR3 is TGCGCCAGCAGCAGCGGCGGGACAGGGGGATCCGAGCAGTACTTC. The rearrangement uses TRBV5-1 and TRBJ2-7, with 11 bases matching TRBD1. The V gene's germline CDR1 is SGHRS and CDR2 YFSETQ. The CDR3 has 15 amino acids. With V trimmed by 4 bases and J by 6 bases, 9 bases remained unmatched.

This clone has a single count. The genes are TRBV5-1 and TRBJ1-2; D might be TRBD1 (5 bases). Trimming took off 1 base at V and 4 bases at J, with 17 bases between the two ends. The CDR3 spans 16 residues. Germline assignment: CDR1 SGHRS and CDR2 YFSETQ. CDR3 in amino acids: CASSLISGRAGYGYTF. The CDR3 DNA reads TGCGCCAGCAGCTTGATTTCTGGCAGGGCCGGCTATGGCTACACCTTC. Full variable domain (missing parts from reference TRBV5-1 and TRBJ1-2): KAGVTQTPRYLIKTRGQQVTLSCSPISGHRSVSWYQQTPGQGLQFLFEYFSETQRNKGNFPGRFSGRQFSNSRSEMNVSTLELGDSALYLCASSLISGRAGYGYTFGSGTRLTVV.

V and J are TRBV10-3 and TRBJ2-1; 9 nucleotides align to TRBD1. J gave up 9 bases and V 2 bases, and 8 bases lay outside the gene matches. The germline V gene encodes CDR1 ENHRY and CDR2 SYGVKD. The CDR3 is 15 amino acids. This chain's CDR3 is CAISEHGTGSVEQFF. In DNA form, the CDR3 reads TGTGCCATCAGTGAGCATGGGACAGGGTCCGTTGAGCAGTTCTTC.

The rearrangement uses TRBV4-1 and TRBJ2-7, with D hard to call. The CDR3 is 16 amino acids. V lost 0 bases and J 0 bases, leaving 12 bases between the germline ends. Germline V gene sequence: CDR1 MGHRA, CDR2 YSYEKL. The CDR3 spells CASSQDNTLSSYEQYF. CDR3 in DNA: TGCGCCAGCAGCCAAGATAACACCTTGAGCTCCTACGAGCAGTACTTC.

The chain uses TRBV6-1 and TRBJ2-4, with a weak D call TRBD1 (6 bases). Germline lookup yields CDR1 MNHNS and CDR2 SASEGT. V shed 5 bases and J shed 0 bases, with 11 bases lying between them. The CDR3 covers 15 residues. CDR3 in DNA: TGTGCCAGCAGTTCAAAGGGGGTAGCCAAAAACATTCAGTACTTC. It encodes CASSSKGVAKNIQYF.